This entry concerns a single T cell receptor (beta chain). Its antigen is undetermined. This sample stems from a study of TIL therapy for anti-PD-1-resistant metastatic lung cancer. Study in general: Tumors were harvested before any PD-1/PD-L1 blockade. Study-wide results and limits: Infused TIL clonotypes partially replaced the baseline blood repertoire, then decayed over months. The cohort had more treatment-naive, never-smoker and oncogene-addicted patients than typical.

The trim removed 4 bases at V and 0 bases at J, leaving 3 bases unmatched. This CDR3 region has 15 residues. The germline V gene encodes CDR1 SGHTA and CDR2 FQGTGA. The immunoSEQ assay was v3. Produced via immunoSEQ multiplex PCR; TCRdb's table is partial and in-frame only. The sample contains tens of thousands of clones, 69% of which appear only once. Time point noted: pre-treatment sample, taken before nivolumab and TIL therapy. The TCR sequence derives from a person between 30 and 79 years old with non-small cell lung cancer. This sequence joins TRBV7-3 and TRBJ2-3; the match to TRBD2 covers 8 bases. This sample comprised blood, obtained at baseline. The CDR3 here is CASSSRGRSTDTQYF. The DNA for the CDR3 is TGTGCCAGCAGCTCCCGCGGGAGGAGCACAGATACGCAGTATTTT.